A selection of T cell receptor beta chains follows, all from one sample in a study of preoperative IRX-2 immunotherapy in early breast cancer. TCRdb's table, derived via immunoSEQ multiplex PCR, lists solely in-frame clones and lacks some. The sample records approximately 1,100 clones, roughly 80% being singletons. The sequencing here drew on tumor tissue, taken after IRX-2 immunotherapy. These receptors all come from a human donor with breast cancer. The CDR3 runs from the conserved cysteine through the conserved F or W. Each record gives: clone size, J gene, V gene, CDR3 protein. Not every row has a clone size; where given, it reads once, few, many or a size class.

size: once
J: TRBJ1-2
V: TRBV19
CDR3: CATTAWGQGSGYTF

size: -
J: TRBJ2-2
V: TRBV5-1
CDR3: CASSLNPRLATTRNTGELFF

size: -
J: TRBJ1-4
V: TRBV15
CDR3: CATSRDFSRGGREKLFF

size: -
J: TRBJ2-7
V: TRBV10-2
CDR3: CASSTDRPGGEQYF

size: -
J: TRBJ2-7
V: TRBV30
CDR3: CAWYTAYEQYF

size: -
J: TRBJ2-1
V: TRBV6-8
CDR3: CASSSGTSGGNEQFF

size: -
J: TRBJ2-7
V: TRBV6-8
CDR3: CAIRGDRGLAEQYF

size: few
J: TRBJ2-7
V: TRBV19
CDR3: CATKPEGSGEQYF

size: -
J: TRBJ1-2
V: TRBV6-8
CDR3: CASSGGFEDGYTF

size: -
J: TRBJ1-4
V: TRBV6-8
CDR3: CAISAGTGYEKLFF

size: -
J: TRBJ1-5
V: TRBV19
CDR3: CASGPGDSNQPQHF

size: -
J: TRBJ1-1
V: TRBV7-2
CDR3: CASSSPGTYEAFF

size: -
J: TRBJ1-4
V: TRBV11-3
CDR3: CASSSIVPPNTRTNEKLFF

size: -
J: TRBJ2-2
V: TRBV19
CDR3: CASSDEGQGGTGELFF

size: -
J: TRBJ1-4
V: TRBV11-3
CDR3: CASRLRGGGEKLFF

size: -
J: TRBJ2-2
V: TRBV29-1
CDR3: CSVVRYTGELFF

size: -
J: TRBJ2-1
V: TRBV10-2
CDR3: CARPRSYNEQFF

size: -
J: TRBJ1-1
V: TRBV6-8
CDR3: CASSYVPLNTEAFF

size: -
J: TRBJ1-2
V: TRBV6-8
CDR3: CASRSRDRVDYGYTF

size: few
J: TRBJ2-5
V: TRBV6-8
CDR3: CASSAHRAEGETQYF

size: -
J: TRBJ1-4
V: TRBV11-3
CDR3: CASSRMGAATNEKLFF

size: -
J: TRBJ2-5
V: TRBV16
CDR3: CASSQLGAEETQYF

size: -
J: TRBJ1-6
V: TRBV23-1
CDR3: CASSWGLGSPLHF

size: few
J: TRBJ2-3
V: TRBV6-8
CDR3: CASSYSVMGEGVSDTQYF